The rows below give T cell receptor beta chains drawn from one sample of a study of regulatory T cells in long-lasting Graves disease. A single record per CDR3 protein comes from TCRdb applying MiXCR to the multiplex PCR reads. Of some 470,000 distinct CDR3 sequences in the sample, about 22% are singletons; the top ten hold 7% to 9%. This sample comprised peripheral blood mononuclear cells (PBMCs), obtained when the disease was refractory, from a patient treated with antithyroid drugs. The receptors here all came from a female donor with Graves disease. Each CDR3 is given with its conserved first and last residue. D genes are given only for firm matches. The size field is filled for only some rows; it gives once, few, many or a size class.

V	J	D	size	DNA	CDR3
TRBV6-1	TRBJ1-2	.	many	TGTGCCAGCAGTGAAAAGAGGGATGGCTACACCTTC	CASSEKRDGYTF
TRBV12-3/TRBV12-4	TRBJ2-5	TRBD1	few	TGTGCCAGCAGTTTATCGACGCAGGGGGCCCCAGAGACCCAGTACTTC	CASSLSTQGAPETQYF
TRBV3-1	TRBJ2-7	.	.	TGTGCCAGCAGCCAAGTTATGTCCTACGAGCAGTACTTC	CASSQVMSYEQYF
TRBV7-9	TRBJ2-7	TRBD2	many	TGTGCCAGCAGCCCTAGCGGGAGGGCGTACGAGCAGTACTTC	CASSPSGRAYEQYF
TRBV19	TRBJ2-2	.	.	TGTGCCAGTAGCATCAGGCGAGGCGAAGGACACCTGAACACCGGGGAGCTGTTTTTT	CASSIRRGEGHLNTGELFF
TRBV20-1	TRBJ1-6	.	many	TGCAGTGTTAGGGGTATCTATAATTCACCCCTCCACTTT	CSVRGIYNSPLHF
TRBV27	TRBJ2-5	.	few	TGTGTCAGCAGTTTAGAGGGCGAGACCCAGTACTTC	CVSSLEGETQYF
TRBV5-1	TRBJ2-1	TRBD2	.	TGCGCCAGCAGCTCCAGACTAGCGGGAGCCAATGAGCAGTTCTTC	CASSSRLAGANEQFF
TRBV27	TRBJ1-2	.	many	TGTGCCAGCAGTTTATCGGCAGGGGTGAATGGCTACACCTTC	CASSLSAGVNGYTF
TRBV2	TRBJ1-2	.	.	TGTGCCAGCAGTCTAGACAGCTACTATGGCTACACCTTC	CASSLDSYYGYTF
TRBV7-9	TRBJ2-4	.	.	TGTGCCAGCAGCCCCCCACAGGAAGGCAAAAACATTCAGTACTTC	CASSPPQEGKNIQYF
TRBV10-1	TRBJ2-2	.	.	TGCGCCAGCAGCTCGGGGGACGCCGGGGAGCTGTTTTTT	CASSSGDAGELFF
TRBV19	TRBJ1-6	.	few	TGTGCCACTACTCTGACCGCGAGCTCCTATAATTCACCCCTCCACTTT	CATTLTASSYNSPLHF
TRBV6-2/TRBV6-3	TRBJ2-4	.	.	TGTGCCAGCAGTTACTCGAGGCAGATAGCCAAAAACATTCAGTACTTC	CASSYSRQIAKNIQYF
TRBV27	TRBJ2-7	.	.	TGTGCCAGCAGACCGAGTATATACGAGCAGTACTTC	CASRPSIYEQYF
TRBV19	TRBJ2-2	.	few	TGTGCCAGTAGTACGTCGAGATTGGGGGGCGCAGGGACCGGGGAGCTGTTTTTT	CASSTSRLGGAGTGELFF
TRBV9	TRBJ2-7	.	.	TGTGCCAGCAGCGTATCACCACTCGCAGGCGGCGAGCAGTACTTC	CASSVSPLAGGEQYF
TRBV2	TRBJ2-5	TRBD2	many	TGTGCCAGCAGTGAAGAAACTAGCGGGGGGCCCCGGTTGGAGACCCAGTACTTC	CASSEETSGGPRLETQYF
TRBV12-3/TRBV12-4	TRBJ2-2	.	.	TGTGCCAGCACCCCCGGGGACCGAATGAATTGGGGCGGGGAGCTGTTTTTT	CASTPGDRMNWGGELFF
TRBV6-1	TRBJ2-7	.	.	TGTGCCAGCCAGGGCATCGCCTACGAGCAGTACTTC	CASQGIAYEQYF
TRBV5-8	TRBJ1-5	.	.	TGTGCCAGCAGCCACCACGCGGGGGGGGCGCGGGGTCAGCCCCAGCATTTT	CASSHHAGGARGQPQHF
TRBV12-3/TRBV12-4	TRBJ2-3	TRBD1	.	TGTGCCAGCAGTTCCTCCCCGGGACAGGGTATAGATACGCAGTATTTT	CASSSSPGQGIDTQYF
TRBV19	TRBJ1-5	TRBD1	few	TGTGCCAGTAGTAGACAGGGGGCCTATCAGCCCCAGCATTTT	CASSRQGAYQPQHF
TRBV5-1	TRBJ2-2	.	once	TGCGCCAGCAGTTACTCGGGACCCTACACCGGGGAGCTGTTTTTT	CASSYSGPYTGELFF
TRBV6-5	TRBJ1-1	.	many	TGTGCCAGCAGTTCCGGGCCCGGGACTGAAGCTTTCTTT	CASSSGPGTEAFF
TRBV15	TRBJ2-2	TRBD2	many	TGTGCCACCAGCAGAGATCGACTAGCGGGGGCCTCTTGGGACACCGGGGAGCTGTTTTTT	CATSRDRLAGASWDTGELFF
TRBV5-1	TRBJ1-2	TRBD1	many	TGCGCCAGCAGCTCGACGGGACAGCCGACTTATGGCTACACCTTC	CASSSTGQPTYGYTF
TRBV19	TRBJ1-5	.	few	TGTGCCACCTCTGGGGCAGGGACGAATCAGCCCCAGCATTTT	CATSGAGTNQPQHF
TRBV28	TRBJ2-2	TRBD1	.	TGTGCCAGCAGTTCATCCGGGACAGGGATCACCGGGGAGCTGTTTTTT	CASSSSGTGITGELFF
TRBV28	TRBJ2-6	.	few	TGTGCCAGCAGTTACGGGGCGACTGGGGCCAACGTCCTGACTTTC	CASSYGATGANVLTF
TRBV28	TRBJ1-4	.	many	TGTGCCAGCAGTTTATATTTTGGGGGCTTGGCTAATGAAAAACTGTTTTTT	CASSLYFGGLANEKLFF
TRBV7-6	TRBJ1-6	.	few	TGTGCCAGCAGCTTAGTTTGGGGGGATAATTCACCCCTCCACTTT	CASSLVWGDNSPLHF
TRBV20-1	TRBJ2-7	.	.	TGCAGTGCTAGAAAGCTAGCGCTACCAAGCCCCCTCTCCTACGAGCAGTACTTC	CSARKLALPSPLSYEQYF
TRBV12-3/TRBV12-4	TRBJ2-2	.	few	TGTGCCAGCAGTTTAGGGGAGCTGTTTTTT	CASSLGELFF
TRBV6-9	TRBJ1-1	.	many	TGTGCCAGCAGTTACAGGAGGATGAACACTGAAGCTTTCTTT	CASSYRRMNTEAFF
TRBV27	TRBJ1-5	.	medium-sized	TGTGCCAGCAGTTCCCCGACCTATCAGCCCCAGCATTTT	CASSSPTYQPQHF
TRBV27	TRBJ1-6	.	.	TGTGCCAGCAGTTTAGTCGGGTCGTCCCTCCACTTT	CASSLVGSSLHF
TRBV5-6	TRBJ1-5	TRBD1	few	TGTGCCAGCAGCTTAATGGACAGGGGCAATCAGCCCCAGCATTTT	CASSLMDRGNQPQHF
TRBV6-1	TRBJ2-5	TRBD1	many	TGTGCCAGCAGACAGGGGGCACAAGAGACCCAGTACTTC	CASRQGAQETQYF
TRBV20-1	TRBJ2-3	.	.	TGCAGTGTTACAGACGGGTTGGGGACAGATACGCAGTATTTT	CSVTDGLGTDTQYF
TRBV10-3	TRBJ1-5	TRBD1	few	TGTGCCACCCGACCGACAGGGGACATCAATCAGCCCCAGCATTTT	CATRPTGDINQPQHF
TRBV11-2	TRBJ2-3	TRBD2	once	TGTGCCAGTACTATAGCGGGGGGGCCGACAGATACGCAGTATTTT	CASTIAGGPTDTQYF
TRBV7-9	TRBJ2-2	.	many	TGTGCCAGCAGCCAGGACTCCGGGGTGGTCACCGGGGAGCTGTTTTTT	CASSQDSGVVTGELFF
TRBV28	TRBJ2-5	TRBD2	many	TGTGCCAGCAGTTTTCTCGCGGGGGGGTATCTTCGAGAGACCCAGTACTTC	CASSFLAGGYLRETQYF
TRBV5-1	TRBJ2-7	.	few	TGCGCCAGCAGTCCACCCCTGGCCTACGAGCAGTACTTC	CASSPPLAYEQYF
TRBV3-1	TRBJ1-1	.	.	TGTGCCAGCAGCCAAGTTGACATGGGCCTCCCGGCTTTCTTT	CASSQVDMGLPAFF
TRBV7-2	TRBJ1-3	.	.	TGTGCCAGCAGCTTAGGGGGTCCGGGTGGAAACACCATATATTTT	CASSLGGPGGNTIYF
TRBV27	TRBJ2-2	.	.	TGTGCCAGCAGTCCGAGCCCCGCCAGGGACATAAACACCGGGGAGCTGTTTTTT	CASSPSPARDINTGELFF
TRBV12-3/TRBV12-4	TRBJ1-1	TRBD1	few	TGTGCCAGCAGTTTACAGGACAGGGGCGATCAAGCTTTCTTT	CASSLQDRGDQAFF
TRBV29-1	TRBJ1-2	.	.	TGCAGCGTTGACGCAGTTCCCGGCTACACCTTC	CSVDAVPGYTF
TRBV19	TRBJ1-2	.	many	TGTGCCAGTAGTAACACAGGGAACTATGGCTACACCTTC	CASSNTGNYGYTF
TRBV11-3	TRBJ2-4	TRBD2	few	TGTGCCAGCAGCCCCGGACTAGCGGGAGTTACGGGGGACAAAAACATTCAGTACTTC	CASSPGLAGVTGDKNIQYF
TRBV7-6	TRBJ2-2	TRBD2	few	TGTGCCAGCAGCCTAGCGGGAGGGGAGGCCGGGGAGCTGTTTTTT	CASSLAGGEAGELFF
TRBV5-5	TRBJ2-2	.	.	TGTGCCAGCCACCGAGGAGCGGTCAACACCGGGGAGCTGTTTTTT	CASHRGAVNTGELFF
TRBV12-3/TRBV12-4	TRBJ1-2	TRBD1	many	TGTGCCAGCAGTGCCGGGACAGGGAACCACTATGGCTACACCTTC	CASSAGTGNHYGYTF